Listed below are T cell receptor beta chains from one sample, sequenced in a study of T cell repertoires in cytomegalovirus infection. TCRdb independently ran MiXCR on the reads; one entry per CDR3 protein. The sample contains approximately 630,000 distinct CDR3 sequences, 24% of which appear only once. What was sequenced was CD8+ T cells from PBMCs. These receptors originate from a human donor in good health (CMV status not recorded). Some clones in this sample may be carry-over from other donors' samples. Both conserved end residues are part of each CDR3. The D gene is left open where the match is weak. A row's size may be missing; if present it is once, few, many or a size class.

J gene,D gene,V gene,clone size,CDR3 protein,CDR3 DNA
TRBJ2-2,TRBD1,TRBV28,-,CASSLGQGVWNTGELFF,TGTGCCAGCAGTTTAGGACAGGGCGTCTGGAACACCGGGGAGCTGTTTTTT
TRBJ1-2,TRBD1,TRBV14,many,CASSPTVVGQGRDGYTF,TGTGCCAGCAGCCCCACGGTAGTGGGACAGGGAAGAGACGGCTACACCTTC
TRBJ1-5,-,TRBV7-6,-,CASRGERNQPQHF,TGTGCCAGCAGAGGGGAGCGCAATCAGCCCCAGCATTTT
TRBJ2-3,TRBD2,TRBV7-2,many,CASSTTGGAADTQYF,TGTGCCAGCAGTACCACCGGGGGGGCAGCGGATACGCAGTATTTT
TRBJ1-1,-,TRBV6-1,many,CASSRGGDTEAFF,TGTGCCAGCAGTAGGGGTGGGGACACTGAAGCTTTCTTT
TRBJ2-3,TRBD2,TRBV10-3,many,CAISGGTSGAPTDTQYF,TGTGCCATCAGTGGGGGGACTAGCGGGGCCCCCACAGATACGCAGTATTTT
TRBJ1-3,TRBD1,TRBV28,few,CASSFTGQGLGNTIYF,TGTGCCAGCAGTTTCACGGGACAGGGGCTCGGAAACACCATATATTTT
TRBJ1-6,TRBD1,TRBV14,-,CASSQSRGLNSPLHF,TGTGCCAGCAGCCAGAGCAGGGGGCTCAATTCACCCCTCCACTTT
TRBJ1-4,-,TRBV15,-,CATSRDGEIATNEKLFF,TGTGCCACCAGCAGAGATGGGGAGATTGCAACTAATGAAAAACTGTTTTTT
TRBJ2-5,-,TRBV27,-,CASSLTTGGSQETQYF,TGTGCCAGCAGTTTGACAACCGGCGGGTCCCAAGAGACCCAGTACTTC
TRBJ1-4,-,TRBV7-6,few,CASKKGGGNEKLFF,TGTGCCAGCAAAAAGGGGGGAGGGAATGAAAAACTGTTTTTT
TRBJ1-1,-,TRBV7-3,many,CASSLEPQMNTEAFF,TGTGCCAGCAGCTTAGAACCGCAGATGAACACTGAAGCTTTCTTT
TRBJ2-5,TRBD2,TRBV25-1,many,CASSPGLAGAQETQYF,TGTGCCAGCAGTCCAGGACTAGCGGGGGCCCAAGAGACCCAGTACTTC
TRBJ1-2,TRBD1,TRBV29-1,few,CSVERTGGYGYTF,TGCAGCGTTGAAAGGACAGGGGGCTATGGCTACACCTTC
TRBJ1-3,-,TRBV7-8,many,CASSLRGSGNTIYF,TGTGCCAGCAGCTTAAGGGGCTCTGGAAACACCATATATTTT
TRBJ2-3,TRBD1,TRBV7-9,few,CASSLAGQDPTDTQYF,TGTGCCAGCAGCTTAGCCGGACAGGACCCCACAGATACGCAGTATTTT
TRBJ2-1,-,TRBV6-2/TRBV6-3,few,CASSWDGNEQFF,TGTGCCAGCAGTTGGGATGGCAATGAGCAGTTCTTC
TRBJ2-5,-,TRBV2,few,CASSEEQKETQYF,TGTGCCAGCAGTGAAGAACAGAAAGAGACCCAGTACTTC
TRBJ2-5,TRBD1,TRBV27,few,CASSDRDRVKETQYF,TGTGCCAGCAGTGACCGGGACAGGGTAAAAGAGACCCAGTACTTC
TRBJ2-7,TRBD2,TRBV6-4,-,CASSEVAGGREQYF,TGTGCCAGCAGTGAGGTAGCGGGGGGGCGCGAGCAGTACTTC
TRBJ1-1,-,TRBV20-1,few,CSARGRYLNTEAFF,TGCAGTGCTAGAGGAAGGTACCTAAACACTGAAGCTTTCTTT
TRBJ2-7,-,TRBV4-1,few,CASSPNGHSYEQYF,TGCGCCAGCAGCCCTAACGGGCACTCCTACGAGCAGTACTTC
TRBJ2-2,-,TRBV7-8,-,CASSFPGDGELFF,TGTGCCAGCAGCTTTCCGGGGGACGGGGAGCTGTTTTTT
TRBJ2-2,-,TRBV10-1,few,CASSALGPGVTGELFF,TGCGCCAGCAGTGCCCTGGGTCCCGGGGTCACCGGGGAGCTGTTTTTT
TRBJ2-7,TRBD1,TRBV20-1,few,CSARDSGTGEDEQYF,TGCAGTGCTAGAGACTCCGGGACAGGGGAAGACGAGCAGTACTTC
TRBJ2-2,TRBD2,TRBV29-1,-,CSVGLPGGTGELFF,TGCAGCGTCGGGCTTCCGGGGGGCACCGGGGAGCTGTTTTTT
TRBJ2-2,-,TRBV29-1,-,CSVLRGEAGELFF,TGCAGCGTTTTGCGTGGGGAGGCCGGGGAGCTGTTTTTT
TRBJ2-1,TRBD2,TRBV7-6,-,CASSQLTSGGPNEQFF,TGTGCCAGCAGCCAGCTGACTAGCGGGGGGCCAAATGAGCAGTTCTTC
TRBJ1-2,-,TRBV19,many,CASGSPGEGYTF,TGTGCCAGTGGGTCGCCGGGGGAAGGCTACACCTTC
TRBJ2-1,-,TRBV6-2/TRBV6-3,many,CATLEVNDNEQFF,TGTGCCACCCTCGAGGTTAATGACAATGAGCAGTTCTTC
TRBJ1-1,-,TRBV19,few,CASTSGPEAFF,TGTGCCAGTACCTCAGGACCTGAAGCTTTCTTT
TRBJ1-2,-,TRBV2,few,CASSDPGEGGYF,TGTGCCAGCAGTGATCCGGGTGAAGGGGGATATTTC
TRBJ2-1,TRBD2,TRBV19,-,CASSIVGLAGANEQFF,TGTGCCAGTAGTATAGTCGGGCTAGCGGGGGCAAATGAGCAGTTCTTC
TRBJ2-1,TRBD2,TRBV13,-,CTSSPRGGLDEQFF,TGTACCAGCAGCCCCCGGGGGGGGCTCGATGAGCAGTTCTTC
TRBJ1-2,-,TRBV6-5,-,CASSYSRVWPSNYGYTF,TGTGCCAGCAGTTACTCGAGAGTGTGGCCATCTAACTATGGCTACACCTTC
TRBJ1-4,-,TRBV7-9,-,CASSLGARLGNEKLFF,TGTGCCAGCAGCCTAGGCGCCAGATTGGGAAATGAAAAACTGTTTTTT
TRBJ1-1,-,TRBV29-1,few,CSVETGENTEAFF,TGCAGCGTTGAGACAGGCGAGAACACTGAAGCTTTCTTT
TRBJ2-1,TRBD1,TRBV7-2,few,CASSPEETGGNEQFF,TGTGCCAGCAGCCCAGAGGAGACAGGGGGTAATGAGCAGTTCTTC
TRBJ2-3,-,TRBV28,-,CASSSGFFTDTQYF,TGTGCCAGCAGTTCAGGGTTCTTCACAGATACGCAGTATTTT
TRBJ1-5,TRBD1,TRBV7-9,many,CASKPGGPGNQPQHF,TGTGCCAGCAAACCAGGGGGCCCCGGCAATCAGCCCCAGCATTTT
TRBJ1-5,-,TRBV6-2/TRBV6-3,few,CASKVGLNQPQHF,TGTGCCAGCAAGGTAGGGCTCAATCAGCCCCAGCATTTT
TRBJ2-4,TRBD1,TRBV6-6,few,CASGDRGRWDIQYF,TGTGCCAGCGGAGACAGGGGACGGTGGGACATTCAGTACTTC
TRBJ2-5,-,TRBV28,few,CASSLSTGRETQYF,TGTGCCAGCAGTCTCTCCACAGGGAGAGAGACCCAGTACTTC
TRBJ2-3,-,TRBV4-1,-,CASSHPGTDTQYF,TGCGCCAGCAGCCATCCGGGGACAGATACGCAGTATTTT
TRBJ2-3,-,TRBV7-9,few,CASSDAGSLITDTQYF,TGTGCCAGCAGCGACGCGGGATCCCTGATCACAGATACGCAGTATTTT
TRBJ2-3,-,TRBV4-3,few,CASSQDRRSRTDTQYF,TGCGCCAGCAGCCAAGATCGGCGGTCTCGCACAGATACGCAGTATTTT
TRBJ1-2,-,TRBV28,few,CASSLYGGEGYTF,TGTGCCAGCAGTTTATACGGGGGGGAAGGCTACACCTTC
TRBJ1-5,-,TRBV27,-,CASSLGVRRPQHF,TGTGCCAGCAGCCTCGGAGTGCGTAGGCCCCAGCATTTT
TRBJ1-1,-,TRBV12-3/TRBV12-4,many,CASTFGGLEAFF,TGTGCCAGCACCTTTGGGGGATTGGAAGCTTTCTTT
TRBJ1-1,-,TRBV29-1,-,CSVPGRVNTEAFF,TGCAGCGTTCCGGGACGGGTGAACACTGAAGCTTTCTTT
TRBJ2-7,-,TRBV6-2/TRBV6-3,-,CASSSSRNGITWSYEQYF,TGTGCCAGCAGTTCCAGTAGAAATGGTATAACTTGGTCCTACGAGCAGTACTTC
TRBJ2-3,TRBD1,TRBV12-3/TRBV12-4,-,CASRDRGWADTQYF,TGTGCCAGCAGAGACAGGGGTTGGGCAGATACGCAGTATTTT
TRBJ1-2,-,TRBV10-2,-,CASTGGYPIGYTF,TGCGCCAGCACCGGCGGGTACCCTATAGGCTACACCTTC
TRBJ1-6,-,TRBV28,-,CASSFPAQGSPLHF,TGTGCCAGCAGTTTTCCGGCACAAGGGTCACCCCTCCACTTT
TRBJ1-1,-,TRBV29-1,-,CSVSDGNTEAFF,TGCAGCGTATCGGACGGGAACACTGAAGCTTTCTTT
TRBJ2-1,-,TRBV28,few,CASSLNRNDVYNEQFF,TGTGCCAGCAGTCTGAACAGGAACGACGTATACAATGAGCAGTTCTTC
TRBJ2-7,-,TRBV2,-,CASSDRVAAPDEQYF,TGTGCCAGCAGTGATAGAGTGGCAGCACCTGACGAGCAGTACTTC